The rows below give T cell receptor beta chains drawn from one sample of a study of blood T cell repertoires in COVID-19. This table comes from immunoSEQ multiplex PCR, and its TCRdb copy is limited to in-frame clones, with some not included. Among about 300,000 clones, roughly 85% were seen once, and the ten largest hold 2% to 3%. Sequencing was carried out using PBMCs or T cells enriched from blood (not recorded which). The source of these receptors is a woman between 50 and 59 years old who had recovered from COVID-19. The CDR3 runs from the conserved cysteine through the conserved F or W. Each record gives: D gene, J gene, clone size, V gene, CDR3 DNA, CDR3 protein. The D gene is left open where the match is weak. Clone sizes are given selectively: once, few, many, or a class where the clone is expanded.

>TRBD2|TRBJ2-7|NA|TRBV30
TGTGCCTGGAGTAACAGCGGGACTCGGGGGCAGTACTTC
CAWSNSGTRGQYF
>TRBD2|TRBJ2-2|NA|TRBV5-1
TGCGCCAGCAGCTTGGCTAGCGGGGGATACACCGGGGAGCTGTTTTTT
CASSLASGGYTGELFF
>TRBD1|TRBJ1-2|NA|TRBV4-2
TGTGCCAGCAGCCAGGACAGGGTCGGCTATGGCTACACCTTC
CASSQDRVGYGYTF
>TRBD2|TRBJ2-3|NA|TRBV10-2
TGCGCCAGCAGTGCCCAGCGGGGGCGCTCAGATACGCAGTATTTT
CASSAQRGRSDTQYF
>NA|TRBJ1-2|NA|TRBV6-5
TGTGCCAGCAGTCGGGTCGGGGGGGACTATGGCTACACCTTC
CASSRVGGDYGYTF
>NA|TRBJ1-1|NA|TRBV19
TGTGCCAGTAGTCAAGACTCAGGGGTCACTGAAGCTTTCTTT
CASSQDSGVTEAFF
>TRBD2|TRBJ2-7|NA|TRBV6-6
TGTGCCAGCAGTCCCGATTCTAGCGGGGCCTACGAGCAGTACTTC
CASSPDSSGAYEQYF
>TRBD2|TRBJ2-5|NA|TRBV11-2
TGTGCCAGCAGCTCCAGCACTAGCGGGGGTGAGACCCAGTACTTC
CASSSSTSGGETQYF
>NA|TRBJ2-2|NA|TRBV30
TGTGCCTGGAGTAGGCAGGGTCCCGGGGAGCTGTTTTTT
CAWSRQGPGELFF
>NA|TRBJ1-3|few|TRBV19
TGTGCCAGTAGTATGGACAGAAGAAACACCATATATTTT
CASSMDRRNTIYF
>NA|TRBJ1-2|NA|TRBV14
TGTGCCAGCAGCCAAGAGGCGGGGTTTGGGTATGGCTACACCTTC
CASSQEAGFGYGYTF
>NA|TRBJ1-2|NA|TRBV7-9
TGTGCCAGCAGCTTAATGGGCAGGGACTATGGCTACACCTTC
CASSLMGRDYGYTF
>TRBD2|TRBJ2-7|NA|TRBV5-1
TGCGCCAGCAGCCGCGGGGGGGGCTACGAGCAGTACTTC
CASSRGGGYEQYF
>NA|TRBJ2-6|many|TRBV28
TGTGCCAGCAGAACAACATCAGGGGCCAACGTCCTGACTTTC
CASRTTSGANVLTF
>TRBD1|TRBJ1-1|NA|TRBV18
TGTGCCAGCTCCCCCGGGACAGGGAACACTGAAGCTTTCTTT
CASSPGTGNTEAFF
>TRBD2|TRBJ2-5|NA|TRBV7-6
TGTGCCAGCAGCCAGACTAGCGGGGCACAAGAGACCCAGTACTTC
CASSQTSGAQETQYF
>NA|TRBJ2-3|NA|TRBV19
TGTGCCAGTAGTATTTCTGTCGGCGGGCCGGGGGCAGATACGCAGTATTTT
CASSISVGGPGADTQYF
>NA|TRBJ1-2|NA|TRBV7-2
TGTGCCAGCAGCTTTTACAGGGACTATGGCTACACCTTC
CASSFYRDYGYTF
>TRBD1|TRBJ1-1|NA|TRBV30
TGTGCCTGGGCAAGGGGGCCCACTGAAGCTTTCTTT
CAWARGPTEAFF
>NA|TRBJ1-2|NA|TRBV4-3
TGCGCCAGCAGCCAATTTGCAGGGTCTAACTATGGCTACACCTTC
CASSQFAGSNYGYTF
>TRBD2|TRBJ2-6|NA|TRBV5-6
TGTGCCAGCAGGGGGAGGGCGTCTGGGGCCAACGTCCTGACTTTC
CASRGRASGANVLTF
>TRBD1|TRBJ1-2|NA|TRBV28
TGTGCCAGCAGATCCTCGGACAGGGTCTATGGCTACACCTTC
CASRSSDRVYGYTF
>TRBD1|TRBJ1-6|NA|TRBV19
TGTGCCAGTAGTTCAGGGGACAGTGTTAATTCACCCCTCCACTTT
CASSSGDSVNSPLHF
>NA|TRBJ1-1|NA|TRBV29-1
TGCAGCGTAGGGGGGGGATCGACTGAAGCTTTCTTT
CSVGGGSTEAFF
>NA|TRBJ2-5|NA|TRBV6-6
TGTGCCAGCAGTCCCACGCATGGGCGGGAACTTAAAGAGACCCAGTACTTC
CASSPTHGRELKETQYF
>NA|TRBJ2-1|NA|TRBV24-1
TGTGCCACCACCAACGGGAATGAGCAGTTCTTC
CATTNGNEQFF
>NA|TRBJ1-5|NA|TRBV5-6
TGTGCCAGCAGCTATTTTAGCGAGCCCCAGCCCCAGCATTTT
CASSYFSEPQPQHF
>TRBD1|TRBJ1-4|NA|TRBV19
TGTGCCAGTAATTTAGGGGGCGCAACTAATGAAAAACTGTTTTTT
CASNLGGATNEKLFF
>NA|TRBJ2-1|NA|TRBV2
TGTGCCAGCAGTGGGCAGGGGTACAATGAGCAGTTCTTC
CASSGQGYNEQFF
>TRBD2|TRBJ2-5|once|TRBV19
TGTGCCAGTAGTATTGGACTAGCGGGAGTCCGGGAGACCCAGTACTTC
CASSIGLAGVRETQYF
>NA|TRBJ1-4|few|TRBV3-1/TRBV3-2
TGTGCCAGCAGCCAATCAAGGGCAGGGGCTGAAAAACTGTTTTTT
CASSQSRAGAEKLFF
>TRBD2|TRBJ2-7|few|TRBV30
TGTGCCTTCCAGCGGGGGCGAATCTACGAGCAGTACTTC
CAFQRGRIYEQYF
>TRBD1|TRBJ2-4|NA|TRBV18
TGTGCCAGCTCACCATGGACAGGGATGGCCAAAAACATTCAGTACTTC
CASSPWTGMAKNIQYF
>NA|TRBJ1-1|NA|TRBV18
TGTGCCAGCTCACAAGGACAGAACACTGAAGCTTTCTTT
CASSQGQNTEAFF
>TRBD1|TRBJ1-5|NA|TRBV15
TGTGCCACCAGCAGCGTGACAGGGAGCCGCAATCAGCCCCAGCATTTT
CATSSVTGSRNQPQHF
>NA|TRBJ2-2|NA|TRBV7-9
TGTGCCAGCAGCCCACAGGGCAGGAACACCGGGGAGCTGTTTTTT
CASSPQGRNTGELFF
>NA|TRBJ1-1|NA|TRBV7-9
TGTGCCAGCAGCTCCTTCCGACGTGGGCACACTGAAGCTTTCTTT
CASSSFRRGHTEAFF
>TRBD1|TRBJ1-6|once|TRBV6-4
TGTGCCAGCAGTGACTATATGGGACAGAATTCACCCCTCCACTTT
CASSDYMGQNSPLHF
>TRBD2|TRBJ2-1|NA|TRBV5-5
TGTGCCAGCAGCCGGGGGACTAGCGGGGTCAATGAGCAGTTCTTC
CASSRGTSGVNEQFF
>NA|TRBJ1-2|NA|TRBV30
TGTGCCTGCCCCGGAGGGCCCCTCTATGGCTACACCTTC
CACPGGPLYGYTF
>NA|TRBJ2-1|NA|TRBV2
TGTGCCAGCAGAGTAGCGGACGGCGGATACAATGAGCAGTTCTTC
CASRVADGGYNEQFF
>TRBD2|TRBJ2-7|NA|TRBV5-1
TGCGCCAGCAGCCCAAGCGGGGCGAACTACGAGCAGTACTTC
CASSPSGANYEQYF
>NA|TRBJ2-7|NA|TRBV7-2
TGTGCCAGCAGCCCGGGTATCGTCGAGCAGTACTTC
CASSPGIVEQYF
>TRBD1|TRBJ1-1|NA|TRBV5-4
TGTGCCAGCAGCTTAACGGGACAGAATCCAACTGAAGCTTTCTTT
CASSLTGQNPTEAFF
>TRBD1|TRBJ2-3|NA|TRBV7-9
TGTGCCAGCAGCACGTGGGACAGGGTGACAGATACGCAGTATTTT
CASSTWDRVTDTQYF
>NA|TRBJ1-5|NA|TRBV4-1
TGCGCCAGCAGCCAAGTGGGCGGGGCTTATCAGCCCCAGCATTTT
CASSQVGGAYQPQHF
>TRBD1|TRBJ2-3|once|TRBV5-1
TGCGCCAGCAGCTTTATAGGGACAGGGGGCGCAGATACGCAGTATTTT
CASSFIGTGGADTQYF
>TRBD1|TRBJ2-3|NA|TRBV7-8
TGTGCCAGCAGCTTAAGGCGGGTTGGGACAGGGGGTTCAGATACGCAGTATTTT
CASSLRRVGTGGSDTQYF
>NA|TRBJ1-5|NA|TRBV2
TGTGCCAGCAGCGCACAGGGTTATCAGCCCCAGCATTTT
CASSAQGYQPQHF
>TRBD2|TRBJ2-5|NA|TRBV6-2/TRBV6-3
TGTGCCAGCAGTTCCTATAGCGGGAGGGGAGAGACCCAGTACTTC
CASSSYSGRGETQYF
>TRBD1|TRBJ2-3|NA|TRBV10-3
TGTGCCATCAGGCGACAGGGGGTCACAGATACGCAGTATTTT
CAIRRQGVTDTQYF
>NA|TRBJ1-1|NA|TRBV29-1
TGCAGCGCCTCCGACGGACGGGGTGAAGCTTTCTTT
CSASDGRGEAFF
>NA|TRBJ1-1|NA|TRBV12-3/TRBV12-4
TGTGCCAGCAGTTTATTCTCAGGTTTTGAAGCTTTCTTT
CASSLFSGFEAFF
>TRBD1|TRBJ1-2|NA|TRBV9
TGTGCCAGCAGCGTCGGTCCCGGGACAGGTAACTATGGCTACACCTTC
CASSVGPGTGNYGYTF
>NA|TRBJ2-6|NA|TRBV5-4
TGTGCCAGCAGCTTGGCCGTCGTGGGGCGGGGATTTGTCGTCCTGACTTTC
CASSLAVVGRGFVVLTF
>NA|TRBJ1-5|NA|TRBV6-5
TGTGCCAGCAGTTACGTGACAGGAGGCAATCAGCCCCAGCATTTT
CASSYVTGGNQPQHF
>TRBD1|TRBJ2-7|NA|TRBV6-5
TGTGCCAGCAGTTACTCGACAGGGGGACAGAAGCAGTACTTC
CASSYSTGGQKQYF
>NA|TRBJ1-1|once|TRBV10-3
TGTGCCATCAGTCCAGGAGCGGGGGGAACACTGTTAGCTTTCTTT
CAISPGAGGTLLAFF
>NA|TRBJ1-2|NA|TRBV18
TGTGCCAGCTCACACCTTGCCGGACAGTCTAACTATGGCTACACCTTC
CASSHLAGQSNYGYTF